This T cell receptor beta chain was sequenced during a study of T cell repertoires in cytomegalovirus infection. General observations from the study: Summed frequency of public TCR beta families distinguished CMV carriers with the relevant HLA.

In this sample, this clonotype turned up a few times. What it binds is unknown. MiXCR was run by TCRdb on the reads, yielding one entry per CDR3 protein. This table holds tens of thousands of distinct CDR3 sequences, more than 20% found once. The sequence was obtained from a human donor in good health (CMV status not recorded). Some clones in this sample may be carry-over from other donors' samples. Sequencing was done on a sample of PBMCs, sequenced either directly or after in vitro stimulation (not recorded which).

The chain's CDR3 is CSAWDRGTQPQHF. The CDR3, as DNA: TGCAGTGCATGGGACAGGGGCACTCAGCCCCAGCATTTT. This rearrangement joins TRBV20-1 to TRBJ1-5, with 10 nucleotides matching TRBD1. Trimming took 6 bases from V and 6 from J; bases not matched to a gene: 5. Germline CDR1 reads DFQATT; CDR2 reads SNEGSKA (reference sequence). This CDR3 has 13 amino acids.